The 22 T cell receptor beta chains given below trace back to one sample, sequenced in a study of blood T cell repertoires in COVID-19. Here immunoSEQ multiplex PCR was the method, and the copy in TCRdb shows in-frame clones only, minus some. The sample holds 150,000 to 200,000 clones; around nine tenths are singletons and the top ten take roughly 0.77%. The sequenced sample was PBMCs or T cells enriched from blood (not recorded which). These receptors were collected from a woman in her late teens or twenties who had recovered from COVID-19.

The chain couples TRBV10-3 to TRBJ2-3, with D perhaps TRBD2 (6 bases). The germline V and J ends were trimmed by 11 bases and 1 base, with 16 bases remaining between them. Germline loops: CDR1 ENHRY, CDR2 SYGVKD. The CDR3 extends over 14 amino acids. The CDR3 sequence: CAHRGGQGTDTQYF. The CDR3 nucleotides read TGTGCCCACAGAGGAGGGCAGGGCACAGATACGCAGTATTTT.

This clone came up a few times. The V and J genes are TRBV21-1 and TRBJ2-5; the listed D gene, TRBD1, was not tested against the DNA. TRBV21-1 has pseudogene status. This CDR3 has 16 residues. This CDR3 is CASSLHSRTGQETQYF. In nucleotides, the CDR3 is TGTGCCAGCAGCCTCCACAGTCGGACAGGGCAAGAGACCCAGTACTTC.

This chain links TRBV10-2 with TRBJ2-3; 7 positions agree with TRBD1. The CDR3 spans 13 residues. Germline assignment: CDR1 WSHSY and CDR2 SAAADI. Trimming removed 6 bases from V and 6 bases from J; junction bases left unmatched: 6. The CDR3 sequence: CASSTTGPDTQYF. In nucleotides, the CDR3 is TGCGCCAGCAGCACGACAGGGCCGGATACGCAGTATTTT.

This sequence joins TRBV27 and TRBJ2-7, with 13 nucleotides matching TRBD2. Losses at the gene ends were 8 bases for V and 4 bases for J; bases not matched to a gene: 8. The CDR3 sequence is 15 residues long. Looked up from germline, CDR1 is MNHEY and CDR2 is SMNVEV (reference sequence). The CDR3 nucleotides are TGTGCCAGCTCCTGGACTAGCGGGAGCCAGTACGAGCAGTACTTC. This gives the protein CASSWTSGSQYEQYF.

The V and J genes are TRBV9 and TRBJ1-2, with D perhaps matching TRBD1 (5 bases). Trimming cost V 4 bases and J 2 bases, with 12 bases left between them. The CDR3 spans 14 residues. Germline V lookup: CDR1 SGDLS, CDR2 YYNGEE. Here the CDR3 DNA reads TGTGCCAGCAGCTACACCCCAGGGAACTATGGCTACACCTTC. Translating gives CASSYTPGNYGYTF.

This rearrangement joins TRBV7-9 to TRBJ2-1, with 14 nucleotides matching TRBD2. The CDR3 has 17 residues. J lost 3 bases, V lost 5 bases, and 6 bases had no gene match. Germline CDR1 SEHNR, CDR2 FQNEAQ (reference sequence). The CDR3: CASSHGTSGSIYNEQFF. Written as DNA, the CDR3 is TGTGCCAGCAGCCACGGGACTAGCGGGAGTATCTACAATGAGCAGTTCTTC.

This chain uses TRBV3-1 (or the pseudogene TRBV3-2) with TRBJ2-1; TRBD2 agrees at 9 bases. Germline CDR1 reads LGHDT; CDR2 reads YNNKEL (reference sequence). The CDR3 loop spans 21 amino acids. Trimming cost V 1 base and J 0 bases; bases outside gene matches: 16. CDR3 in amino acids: CASSQVPGVASGTSSYNEQFF. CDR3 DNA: TGTGCCAGCAGCCAAGTTCCGGGTGTTGCTAGCGGGACGAGCTCCTACAATGAGCAGTTCTTC.

The CDR3 DNA follows: TGCGCCAGCAGCCCCTCCTCCTATAATTCACCCCTCCACTTT. Translating gives CASSPSSYNSPLHF. The genes are TRBV4-1 and TRBJ1-6, with D uncertain. The CDR3 totals 14 residues. With 4 bases removed from V and 0 bases from J, the gap between germline ends came to 4 bases. Germline V gene data show CDR1 as MGHRA and CDR2 as YSYEKL.

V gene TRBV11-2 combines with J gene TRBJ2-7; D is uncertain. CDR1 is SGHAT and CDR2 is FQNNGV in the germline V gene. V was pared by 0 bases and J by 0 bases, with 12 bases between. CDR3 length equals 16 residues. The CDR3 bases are TGTGCCAGCAGCTTAGAGGTCTCAGGATACTCCTACGAGCAGTACTTC. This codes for CASSLEVSGYSYEQYF.

CDR3 sequence (DNA): TGTGCCAGCATACTCAGGGGTTTCGGAACCTACAATGAGCAGTTCTTC. This codes for CASILRGFGTYNEQFF. The J gene is TRBJ2-1, the V gene TRBV2; perhaps TRBD1 as D (6 bases). The length of the CDR3 is 16 residues. Trimming took off 7 bases at V and 2 bases at J, with 18 bases between the two ends. The germline V gene encodes CDR1 SNHLY and CDR2 FYNNEI.

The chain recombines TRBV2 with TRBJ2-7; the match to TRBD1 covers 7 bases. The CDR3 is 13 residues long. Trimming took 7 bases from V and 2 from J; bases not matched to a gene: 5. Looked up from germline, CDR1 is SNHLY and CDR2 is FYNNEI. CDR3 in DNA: TGTGCCAGCAAAGGAGACAGGGCCTACGAGCAGTACTTC. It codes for CASKGDRAYEQYF.

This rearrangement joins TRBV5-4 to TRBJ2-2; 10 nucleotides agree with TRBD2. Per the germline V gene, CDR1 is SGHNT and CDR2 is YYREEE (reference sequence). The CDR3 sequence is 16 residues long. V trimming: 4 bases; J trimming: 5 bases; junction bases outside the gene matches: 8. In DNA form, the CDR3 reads TGTGCCAGCAGCCGTTCGCTAGCGGGAGTTACCGGGGAGCTGTTTTTT. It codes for CASSRSLAGVTGELFF.

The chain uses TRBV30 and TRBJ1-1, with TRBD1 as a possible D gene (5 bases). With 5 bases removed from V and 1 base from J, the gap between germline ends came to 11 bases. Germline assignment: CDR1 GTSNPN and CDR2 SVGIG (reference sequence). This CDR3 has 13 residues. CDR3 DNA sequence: TGTGCCTGGTTAGACAGCACGAACACTGAAGCTTTCTTT. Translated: CAWLDSTNTEAFF.

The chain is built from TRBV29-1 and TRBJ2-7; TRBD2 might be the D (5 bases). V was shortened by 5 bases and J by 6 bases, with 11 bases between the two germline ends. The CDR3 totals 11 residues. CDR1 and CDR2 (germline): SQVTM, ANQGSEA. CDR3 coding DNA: TGCAGCGTTTGGGCGGGTGTCGAGCAGTACTTC. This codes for CSVWAGVEQYF.

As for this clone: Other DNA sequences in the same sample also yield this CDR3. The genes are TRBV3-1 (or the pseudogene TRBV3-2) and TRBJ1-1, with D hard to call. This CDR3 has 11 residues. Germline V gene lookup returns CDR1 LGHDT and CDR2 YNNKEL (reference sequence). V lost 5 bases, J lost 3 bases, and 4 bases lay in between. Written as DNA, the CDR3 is TGTGCCAGCAGCTCAGACACTGAAGCTTTCTTT. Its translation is CASSSDTEAFF.

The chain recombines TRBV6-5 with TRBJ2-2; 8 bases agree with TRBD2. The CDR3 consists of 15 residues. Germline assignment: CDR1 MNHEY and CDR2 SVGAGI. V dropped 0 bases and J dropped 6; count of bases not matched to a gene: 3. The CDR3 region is CASSYSGTSPGELFF. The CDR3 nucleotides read TGTGCCAGCAGTTACTCCGGGACTAGTCCCGGGGAGCTGTTTTTT.

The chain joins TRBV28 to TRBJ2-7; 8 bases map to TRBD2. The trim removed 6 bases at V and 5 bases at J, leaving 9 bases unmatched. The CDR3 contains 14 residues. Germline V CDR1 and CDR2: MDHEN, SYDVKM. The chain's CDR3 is CASSFSGMNDEQYF. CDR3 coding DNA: TGTGCCAGCAGCTTTAGCGGGATGAACGACGAGCAGTACTTC.

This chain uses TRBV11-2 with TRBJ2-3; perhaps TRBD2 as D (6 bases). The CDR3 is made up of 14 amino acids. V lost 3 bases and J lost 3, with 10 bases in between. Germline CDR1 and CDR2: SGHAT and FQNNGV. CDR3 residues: CASSFGGSTDTQYF. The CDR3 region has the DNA TGTGCCAGCAGCTTCGGGGGATCGACAGATACGCAGTATTTT.

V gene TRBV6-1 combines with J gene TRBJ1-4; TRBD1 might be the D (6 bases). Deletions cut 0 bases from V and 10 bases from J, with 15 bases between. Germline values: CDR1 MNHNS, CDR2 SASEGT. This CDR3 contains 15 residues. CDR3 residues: CASSEAGGGAGKLFF. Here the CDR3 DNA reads TGTGCCAGCAGTGAAGCTGGGGGGGGCGCGGGAAAACTGTTTTTT.

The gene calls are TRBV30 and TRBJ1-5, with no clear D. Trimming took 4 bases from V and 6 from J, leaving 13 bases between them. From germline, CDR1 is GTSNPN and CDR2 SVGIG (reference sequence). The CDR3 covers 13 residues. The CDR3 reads CAWTSDRGQPQHF. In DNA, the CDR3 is TGTGCCTGGACATCCGATCGGGGTCAGCCCCAGCATTTT.

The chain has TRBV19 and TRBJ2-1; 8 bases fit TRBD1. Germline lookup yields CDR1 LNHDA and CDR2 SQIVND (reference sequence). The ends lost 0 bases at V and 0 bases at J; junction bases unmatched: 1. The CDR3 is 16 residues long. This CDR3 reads CASSIDTGGSYNEQFF. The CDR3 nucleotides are TGTGCCAGTAGTATAGATACAGGGGGCTCCTACAATGAGCAGTTCTTC.

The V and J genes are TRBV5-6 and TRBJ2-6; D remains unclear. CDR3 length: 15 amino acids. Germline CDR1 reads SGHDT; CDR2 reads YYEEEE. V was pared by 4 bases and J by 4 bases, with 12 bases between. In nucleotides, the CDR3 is TGTGCCAGCAGCCCCGGTCTGTTGGGGGCCAACGTCCTGACTTTC. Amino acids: CASSPGLLGANVLTF.